The clone carrying this TCR beta chain occurred once. Authors' processing steps: Cell counts per sample came from amplifying reference gene primers. The assay was immunoSEQ multiplex PCR, and TCRdb's table has in-frame clones only and misses some. That table gives V, J and clone size, and the DNA gave D and trimming. Of about 250,000 clones in the sample, roughly four fifths were seen once. This sample is drawn from a study of blood T cell repertoires in COVID-19. About the research overall: Italy, Spain and the United States were the sources of the convalescent and acute COVID-19 samples. In each case, the material was cDNA or gDNA derived from T cells, B-cell-depleted T cells, or PBMCs.

The CDR3 is made up of 17 amino acids. V was trimmed by 5 bases and J by 0 bases, leaving 19 bases between them. Germline loops: CDR1 SGHVS, CDR2 FQNEAQ. Sequencing input: peripheral blood. The clonotype originates from an elderly man with acute or convalescent COVID-19. The rearrangement uses TRBV7-8 and TRBJ1-1, with D perhaps matching TRBD1 (6 bases). The CDR3 coding sequence is TGTGCCAGCAGCCTGTCCGGCAGGGGCACTGTGAACACTGAAGCTTTCTTT. This codes for CASSLSGRGTVNTEAFF.